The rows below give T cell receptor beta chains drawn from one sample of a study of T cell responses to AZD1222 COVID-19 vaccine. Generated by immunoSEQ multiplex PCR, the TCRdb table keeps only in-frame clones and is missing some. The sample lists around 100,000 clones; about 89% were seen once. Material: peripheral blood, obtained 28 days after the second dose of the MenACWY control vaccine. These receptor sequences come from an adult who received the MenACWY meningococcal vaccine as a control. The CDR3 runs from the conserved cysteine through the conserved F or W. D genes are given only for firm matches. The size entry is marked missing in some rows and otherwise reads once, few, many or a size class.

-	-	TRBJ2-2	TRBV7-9	TGTGCCAGCAGCGGGACGAAGAACACCGGGGAGCTGTTTTTT	CASSGTKNTGELFF
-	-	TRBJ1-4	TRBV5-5	TGTGCCAGCCAAAGGGGGGAAACTAATGAAAAACTGTTTTTT	CASQRGETNEKLFF
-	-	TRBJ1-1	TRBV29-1	TGCAGCGTTGAAGCGCAGATGAACACTGAAGCTTTCTTT	CSVEAQMNTEAFF
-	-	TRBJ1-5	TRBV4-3	TGCGCCAGCAGCCAAGATCGGCAGGGATTCAATCAGCCCCAGCATTTT	CASSQDRQGFNQPQHF
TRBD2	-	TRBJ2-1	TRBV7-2	TGTGCCAGCAGCTTGACGCGGGGGGGCCTTGAGCAGTTCTTC	CASSLTRGGLEQFF
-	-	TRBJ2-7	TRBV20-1	TGCAGTGCCCCCACCCCCCACGAGCAGTACTTC	CSAPTPHEQYF
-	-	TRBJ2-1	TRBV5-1	TGCGCCAGCAGCTTGGAACCTGCTAGGCACAATGAGCAGTTCTTC	CASSLEPARHNEQFF
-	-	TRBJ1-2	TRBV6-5	TGTGCCAGCAGTTACCTGGGCGACGGCTACACCTTC	CASSYLGDGYTF
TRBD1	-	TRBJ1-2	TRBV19	TGTGCCAGTACTCAGACCTCCAGGGGGATCTATGGCTACACCTTC	CASTQTSRGIYGYTF
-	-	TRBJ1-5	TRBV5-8	TGTGCCAGCAGCTTGCTAGGGACGGGCAATCAGCCCCAGCATTTT	CASSLLGTGNQPQHF
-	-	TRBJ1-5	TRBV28	TGTGCCAGCAGTTTAGGGAGGGTAGGTAATCAGCCCCAGCATTTT	CASSLGRVGNQPQHF
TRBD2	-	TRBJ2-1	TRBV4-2	TGTGCCAGCAGCCTATCACTAGCGGGGGGGTACAATGAGCAGTTCTTC	CASSLSLAGGYNEQFF
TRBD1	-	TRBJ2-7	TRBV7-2	TGTGCCAGCAGCTTACAAGCCCCTCTAGGGACAGGGAACGAGCAGTACTTC	CASSLQAPLGTGNEQYF
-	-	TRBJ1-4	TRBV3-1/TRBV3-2	TGTGCCAGCAGCCAAGAGGGAGGCCTGACCGCAACTAATGAAAAACTGTTTTTT	CASSQEGGLTATNEKLFF
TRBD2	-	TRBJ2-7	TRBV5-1	TGCGCCAGCAGCCTCGGGACTAGCGGGGCTTACGAGCAGTACTTC	CASSLGTSGAYEQYF
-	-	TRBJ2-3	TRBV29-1	TGCAGCGGAGGGGATAGCACAGATACGCAGTATTTT	CSGGDSTDTQYF
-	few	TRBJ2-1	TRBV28	TGTGCCAGCAGTTTATCGGGGCGGGGCCTCTCCTACAATGAGCAGTTCTTC	CASSLSGRGLSYNEQFF
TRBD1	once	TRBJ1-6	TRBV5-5	TGTGCCAGCAGCGCGGGACAGGGGCCATTGAATTCACCCCTCCACTTT	CASSAGQGPLNSPLHF
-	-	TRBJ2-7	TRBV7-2	TGTGCCAGCAGCTTAGTACAGACATCCGAGCAGTACTTC	CASSLVQTSEQYF
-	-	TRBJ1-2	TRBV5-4	TGTGCCAGCAGCCATTGGATGGAACAGAACTATGGCTACACCTTC	CASSHWMEQNYGYTF
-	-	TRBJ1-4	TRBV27	TGTGCCAGCAGCCCAAGGACCCTATATGAAAAACTGTTTTTT	CASSPRTLYEKLFF
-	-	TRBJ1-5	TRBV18	TGTGCCAGCTCAGGAGGACGGAATCAGCCCCAGCATTTT	CASSGGRNQPQHF
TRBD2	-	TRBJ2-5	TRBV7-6	TGTGCCAGCAGTCCCCCCGGGGGGGGCAGGGGCCTCCAAGAGACCCAGTACTTC	CASSPPGGGRGLQETQYF
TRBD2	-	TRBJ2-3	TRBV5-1	TGCGCCAGCAGCTCCTCGACTAGCGGGGGGGCAGATACGCAGTATTTT	CASSSSTSGGADTQYF
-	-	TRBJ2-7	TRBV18	TGTGCCAGCTCACCACTTCTGGCAAACGAGCAGTACTTC	CASSPLLANEQYF
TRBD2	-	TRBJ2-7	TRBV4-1	TGCGCCAGCAGCCAAGTTGGGGGGGACGAGCAGTACTTC	CASSQVGGDEQYF
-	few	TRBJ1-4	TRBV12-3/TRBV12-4	TGTGCCAGCAGTTGGGGGTTCCGGGAAAAACTGTTTTTT	CASSWGFREKLFF
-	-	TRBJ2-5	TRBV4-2	TGTGCCAGCAGCCAAGATCGGGAGACCCAGTACTTC	CASSQDRETQYF
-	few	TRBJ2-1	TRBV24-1	TGTGCCACCAGCGTGTTGGATGAGCAGTTCTTC	CATSVLDEQFF